This T cell receptor beta chain was captured by sequencing in a study of shared clonotypes between healthy human individuals. The study, taken as a whole, reports: All-four-donor shared clonotypes had higher generation probabilities than non-shared clonotypes did.

The data were produced by immunoSEQ multiplex PCR, yet TCRdb's version contains in-frame clones alone and is incomplete. The profile covers some 660,000 clones, with around 73% appearing a single time and 1.5% to 2% taken by the ten largest. As for this clone: Its antigen is not identified.

Trimming at V came to 4 bases and at J to 4 bases, leaving 1 base not matched to a gene. The CDR3 runs to 12 residues. Germline V lookup: CDR1 SQVTM, CDR2 ANQGSEA. Sequencing was done on a sample of memory CD4+ T cells sorted from blood. The subset: CD45RA-negative fraction. The receptor's source is a woman younger than 45 in good health. V is TRBV29-1 and J is TRBJ1-3; 7 nucleotides match TRBD1. The CDR3 sequence: CSVAGQGNTIYF. The CDR3 DNA reads as TGCAGCGTTGCGGGACAGGGAAACACCATATATTTT.